This is a list of T cell receptor beta chains from one sample in a study of molecular identifiers for immune sequencing clone quantification. TCRdb re-derived calls from the PCR reads in MiXCR, one entry per CDR3 protein. The data hold hundreds of thousands of distinct CDR3 sequences, with around a fifth observed a single time. The material sequenced was naive CD8+ T cells from blood, with Jurkat cell RNA spiked in. The receptors derive from a human donor in good health. Some libraries in this study had Jurkat cell RNA spiked in. Both conserved end residues are part of each CDR3. The D gene is left open where the match is weak. Where a row states a size, it is once, few, many or the class of an expanded clone; other rows omit it.

>TRBV6-1|few|.|TRBJ1-5
TGTGCCAGCAAAGCAGAAAACTATCAGCCCCAGCATTTT
CASKAENYQPQHF
>TRBV27|.|.|TRBJ1-1
TGTGCCAGCAGTTTATCCGTGTTTGGGACTGAAGCTTTCTTT
CASSLSVFGTEAFF
>TRBV28|many|.|TRBJ2-3
TGTGCCAGCAGCCACAGAGAGCTGTTCACAGATACGCAGTATTTT
CASSHRELFTDTQYF
>TRBV7-9|many|.|TRBJ1-4
TGTGCCAGCAGCCACTATGGGGTTTCTAATGAAAAACTGTTTTTT
CASSHYGVSNEKLFF
>TRBV11-2|many|.|TRBJ2-3
TGTGCCAGCAGCCCTCCCCCCCCAGGACCAGATACGCAGTATTTT
CASSPPPPGPDTQYF
>TRBV6-5|many|.|TRBJ2-2
TGTGCCAGCAGTTACTCGATACAGACCGGGGAGCTGTTTTTT
CASSYSIQTGELFF
>TRBV21-1|few|.|TRBJ1-6
TGTGCCAGCCCAAGCGGGACAGGGGAGAATTCACCCCTCCACTTT
CASPSGTGENSPLHF
>TRBV19|many|TRBD1|TRBJ2-1
TGTGCCAGTAGTCCAAGGACAGGGCCACTCAATGAGCAGTTCTTC
CASSPRTGPLNEQFF
>TRBV7-9|many|.|TRBJ1-1
TGTGCCAGCAGCTCACTACAGGGACCTGAAGCTTTCTTT
CASSSLQGPEAFF
>TRBV5-6|many|TRBD1|TRBJ1-1
TGTGCCAGCAGCACCGGGACAGCCTTTCCTGAAGCTTTCTTT
CASSTGTAFPEAFF
>TRBV19|many|.|TRBJ2-4
TGTGCCAGTAGTATAGATTCGGTGTATGAATCTGCCAAAAACATTCAGTACTTC
CASSIDSVYESAKNIQYF
>TRBV7-9|few|TRBD2|TRBJ2-3
TGTGCCAGCAGCTTTAGCGGGAGTGGCCCAGATACGCAGTATTTT
CASSFSGSGPDTQYF
>TRBV6-5|many|.|TRBJ1-1
TGTGCCAGCAGTTACTCGAGGCAGGGATTCACTGAAGCTTTCTTT
CASSYSRQGFTEAFF
>TRBV7-9|many|.|TRBJ2-7
TGTGCCAGCAGCTTAGCGCCCGGCAGGGGCCGATCCCCCTACTACGAGCAGTACTTC
CASSLAPGRGRSPYYEQYF
>TRBV11-2|.|.|TRBJ2-7
TGTGCCAGCAGCCCGACGGTGTTGCGCGAGCAGTACTTC
CASSPTVLREQYF
>TRBV7-9|many|TRBD1|TRBJ1-5
TGTGCCAGCAGCTGGACAGGCCCCAATCAGCCCCAGCATTTT
CASSWTGPNQPQHF
>TRBV19|.|.|TRBJ2-7
TGTGCCAGTAGTATGGTGGGGGTAGACTACGAGCAGTACTTC
CASSMVGVDYEQYF
>TRBV14|many|.|TRBJ2-2
TGTGCCAGCAGCCAAGATCTTCGGACAGTCAACACCGGGGAGCTGTTTTTT
CASSQDLRTVNTGELFF
>TRBV6-2/TRBV6-3|many|.|TRBJ2-7
TGTGCCGTAACCACGGGGTTGGCCGAGCAGTACTTC
CAVTTGLAEQYF
>TRBV11-2|.|.|TRBJ2-3
TGTGCCAGCAGCTTATACCCTCCCCGGAGACAGGCCCTAGGGGATACGCAGTATTTT
CASSLYPPRRQALGDTQYF
>TRBV5-6|.|.|TRBJ2-7
TGTGCCAGCAACTACGGTACCGGCGGAGGGGCCGGCGAGCAGTACTTC
CASNYGTGGGAGEQYF
>TRBV5-6|.|.|TRBJ2-6
TGTGCCAGCAGCTTGGCCGGGGATTCGATATCTGGGGCCAACGTCCCGACTTTC
CASSLAGDSISGANVPTF
>TRBV11-2|.|.|TRBJ2-6
TGTGCCAGCAGCCATGACAGTCGTGGGGCCAACGTCCTGACTTTC
CASSHDSRGANVLTF
>TRBV10-3|few|TRBD1|TRBJ2-7
TGTGCCATCAGTGATGGACAGGGGAACGAGCAGTACTTC
CAISDGQGNEQYF
>TRBV4-3|.|TRBD2|TRBJ2-7
TGCGCCAGCAGCCATTCGTCGGGACTAAAATACGAGCAGAACTTC
CASSHSSGLKYEQNF
>TRBV9|.|.|TRBJ2-3
TGTGCCAGCAGCCCCTGGGACACCAGCACAGATACGCAGTATTTT
CASSPWDTSTDTQYF
>TRBV7-3|.|.|TRBJ1-1
TGTGCCAGCAGCTTAATGGGGTGGGAAGAAGCTTTCTTT
CASSLMGWEEAFF
>TRBV11-2|many|.|TRBJ1-3
TGTGCCAGCAGCTTACAGGGGCTATCTGGAAACACCATATATTTT
CASSLQGLSGNTIYF
>TRBV27|.|.|TRBJ1-5
TGTGCCAGCAGTTTAGCGGTAAGGCAGCCCCAGCATTTT
CASSLAVRQPQHF
>TRBV7-9|many|.|TRBJ2-5
TGTGCCAGTCGATACCTGGGCCCACAAGAGACCCAGTACTTC
CASRYLGPQETQYF
>TRBV6-5|.|.|TRBJ1-1
TGTGCCAGCAGCCGACTTCCCTCCACTGAAGCTTTCTTT
CASSRLPSTEAFF
>TRBV6-6|.|.|TRBJ1-4
TGTGCCAGCAGTTCACAGGGCCTGGGTGAAAAACTGTTTTTT
CASSSQGLGEKLFF
>TRBV7-9|many|TRBD1|TRBJ1-4
TGTGCCAGCAGCTTAGTATCGACAGGGGAATATGAAAAACTGTTTTTT
CASSLVSTGEYEKLFF
>TRBV30|.|.|TRBJ1-4
TGTGCCTGGATGGTTTTTGGAAAACTGTTTTTT
CAWMVFGKLFF
>TRBV6-2/TRBV6-3|many|.|TRBJ1-5
TGTGCCAGCAGTTACGGGACTCTACAGCCCCAGCATTTT
CASSYGTLQPQHF
>TRBV9|many|TRBD1|TRBJ2-3
TGTGCCAGCAGCGTAGAGGGGGCGCGTACAGATACGCAGTATTTT
CASSVEGARTDTQYF
>TRBV30|few|TRBD1|TRBJ2-4
TGTGCCTGGAGTGGACAGGGGGCGAATGTTCCCGCCAAAAACATTCAGTACTTC
CAWSGQGANVPAKNIQYF
>TRBV12-3/TRBV12-4|many|TRBD2|TRBJ2-5
TGTGCCAGCAGTTTTATGGCTAGCGGGAAGACCCAGTACTTC
CASSFMASGKTQYF
>TRBV5-5|many|.|TRBJ1-1
TGTGCCAGCAGCCTCCAGACGGAGCCTTCGGAGAACACTGAAGCTTTCTTT
CASSLQTEPSENTEAFF
>TRBV19|.|TRBD2|TRBJ2-5
TGTGCCAGTAGCCCCCCGCGCGGGAGCGATCAAGAGACCCAGTACTTC
CASSPPRGSDQETQYF
>TRBV11-2|.|.|TRBJ1-1
TGTGCCAGCAGCAGACTGGTTGGGCTCTTGAACACTGAAGCTTTCTTT
CASSRLVGLLNTEAFF